This passage covers 18 T cell receptor beta chains from one sample sequenced in a study of blood T cell repertoires in COVID-19. Here immunoSEQ multiplex PCR was the method, and the copy in TCRdb shows in-frame clones only, minus some. Among 250,000 or so clones listed, 80% to 85% were seen once. Sample: peripheral blood. The receptors come from a woman aged 18-29 years with acute or convalescent COVID-19.

This clone has a handful of counts. This chain uses TRBV7-2 with TRBJ2-2, with a possible D match to TRBD1 (5 bases). Germline V gene lookup returns CDR1 SGHTA and CDR2 FQGNSA. The CDR3 runs 14 residues. V was clipped by 5 bases and J by 8 bases, with 15 bases between them. CDR3 in amino acids: CASSTRLTAGELFF. The CDR3 coding sequence is TGTGCCAGCAGCACACGACTGACAGCAGGGGAGCTGTTTTTT.

V gene TRBV5-8 combines with J gene TRBJ2-1; D unresolved. The germline gives CDR1 SGHTS, CDR2 YDEGEE. CDR3 length: 12 residues. Trimming cost V 0 bases and J 6 bases, with 4 bases left between them. CDR3 region: CASSLDSNEQFF. The CDR3 DNA sequence: TGTGCCAGCAGCTTGGACAGCAATGAGCAGTTCTTC. The full variable domain, rest sourced from reference TRBV5-8 and TRBJ2-1, is EAGVTQSPTHLIKTRGQQATLRCSPISGHTSVYWYQQALGLGLQFLLWYDEGEERNRGNFPPRFSGRQFPNYSSELNVNALELEDSALYLCASSLDSNEQFFGPGTRLTVL.

The chain recombines TRBV30 with TRBJ2-1; TRBD2 might be the D (5 bases). V was trimmed by 4 bases and J by 3 bases, leaving 10 bases between them. Germline lookup yields CDR1 GTSNPN and CDR2 SVGIG (reference sequence). The CDR3 has 13 amino acids. The CDR3 nucleotides are TGTGCCTGGACGGGTCGGGACTACAATGAGCAGTTCTTC. This translates into CAWTGRDYNEQFF.

This chain joins TRBV7-8 and TRBJ1-2; 11 bases fit TRBD1. The CDR3 extends over 17 amino acids. Trimming at V came to 6 bases and at J to 9 bases, leaving 18 bases not matched to a gene. Germline CDR1 and CDR2: SGHVS and FQNEAQ. CDR3 DNA sequence: TGTGCCAGCAGTCGGGAGCCACCGGGACAGGGGGTTTTGAGCTACACCTTC. It translates to CASSREPPGQGVLSYTF.

The chain has TRBV5-1 and TRBJ1-2; 9 bases fit TRBD1. The CDR3 has 15 residues. The trim removed 4 bases at V and 6 bases at J, leaving 10 bases unmatched. Per germline, CDR1 SGHRS and CDR2 YFSETQ. For the CDR3, the DNA is TGCGCCAGCAGCATCTGGACAGGGGTTGCGGATGGCTACACCTTC. Translated: CASSIWTGVADGYTF.

J is TRBJ1-1 and V is TRBV6-6; 8 nucleotides agree with TRBD1. This CDR3 is 14 amino acids long. The V gene's germline CDR1 is MNHNY and CDR2 SVGAGI (reference sequence). The junction had 4 bases not matched to a gene; V was cut back by 4 bases and J by 3 bases. CDR3 in DNA: TGTGCCAGCAGTTCCAGGGGGCTGGACACTGAAGCTTTCTTT. It is translated as CASSSRGLDTEAFF.

V and J are TRBV4-3 and TRBJ2-7, with 7 positions matching TRBD2. From germline, CDR1 is LGHNA and CDR2 YSLEER. The trim removed 1 base at V and 7 bases at J, leaving 7 bases unmatched. CDR3 size: 14 residues. CDR3 sequence: CASSQAGGLGEQYF. In nucleotides, the CDR3 is TGCGCCAGCAGCCAAGCGGGAGGCTTGGGGGAGCAGTACTTC.

The V call is TRBV11-2, the J call TRBJ2-7; 12 bases line up with TRBD2. V was clipped by 3 bases and J by 3 bases; unmatched bases: 3. Per germline, CDR1 SGHAT and CDR2 FQNNGV. The CDR3 covers 15 residues. CDR3: CASSLLLAGGYEQYF. The DNA for the CDR3 is TGTGCCAGCAGCTTGTTACTAGCGGGAGGCTACGAGCAGTACTTC.

The chain is built from TRBV27 and TRBJ2-3; tentatively, D is TRBD1 (6 bases). Trimming pared 2 bases from V and 3 bases from J, leaving 9 bases between. The CDR3 sequence is 14 residues long. Germline CDR1 and CDR2: MNHEY and SMNVEV (reference sequence). The CDR3 loop reads CASSLIGGTDTQYF. The CDR3 DNA sequence: TGTGCCAGCAGTTTAATAGGGGGAACAGATACGCAGTATTTT.

The J gene is TRBJ2-5, the V gene TRBV28; TRBD1 agrees at 7 bases. This CDR3 region has 15 residues. Germline CDR1 reads MDHEN; CDR2 reads SYDVKM. The J segment lost 3 bases and the V segment lost 3 bases, leaving 7 bases of the junction unmatched. The CDR3 region has the DNA TGTGCCAGCAGTTTCCCAGGGACAGAGAAAGAGACCCAGTACTTC. This codes for CASSFPGTEKETQYF.

The chain recombines TRBV28 with TRBJ2-1; D might be TRBD2 (6 bases). The CDR3 totals 14 residues. Germline values: CDR1 MDHEN, CDR2 SYDVKM. V lost 9 bases to trimming and J lost 2 bases, with 14 bases between them. Here the CDR3 DNA reads TGTGCCAGTGGAACTAGCAAGGCCTACAATGAGCAGTTCTTC. As protein: CASGTSKAYNEQFF.

The chain combines TRBV25-1 with TRBJ1-2; maybe TRBD1 (6 bases). The CDR3 totals 12 residues. CDR1 and CDR2 from the germline V gene are MGHDK and SYGVNS. Trimming stripped 3 bases from V and 8 bases from J, with 10 bases between. In nucleotides, the CDR3 is TGTGCCAGCAGTGATTTAGGGGGAGGCTACACCTTC. Translating gives CASSDLGGGYTF.

The rearrangement uses TRBV18 and TRBJ1-2; a possible D gene is TRBD1 (5 bases). CDR1 is KGHSH, CDR2 LQKENI, per germline. Trimming took off 2 bases at V and 6 bases at J, with 13 bases between the two ends. This CDR3 has 14 residues. CDR3 protein: CASSPRQGNDGYTF. The CDR3 nucleotides read TGTGCCAGCTCACCAAGGCAGGGTAATGATGGCTACACCTTC.

This CDR3 reads CASSQSWTGRTNEKLFF. CDR3 bases: TGTGCCAGCAGCCAAAGTTGGACAGGGAGAACTAATGAAAAACTGTTTTTT. This chain joins TRBV14 and TRBJ1-4, with TRBD1 matching 8 bases. The germline gives CDR1 SGHDN, CDR2 FVKESK. Germline trimming cut 2 bases from V and 1 base from J; bases unmatched to any gene: 6. The CDR3 runs to 17 residues.

The chain combines TRBV11-2 with TRBJ2-3, with D possibly TRBD1 on 5 matching bases. This CDR3 is built from 13 residues. Germline V gives CDR1 SGHAT, CDR2 FQNNGV. The V and J ends lost 2 bases and 3 bases respectively, with 6 bases between them. The CDR3 reads CASSLTGTDTQYF. The DNA of the CDR3 is TGTGCCAGCAGCTTAACAGGAACAGATACGCAGTATTTT.

This chain links TRBV5-6 with TRBJ1-6, with TRBD1 as a possible D gene (5 bases). Per the germline V gene, CDR1 is SGHDT and CDR2 is YYEEEE. V was shortened by 4 bases and J by 10 bases, with 9 bases between the two germline ends. CDR3 size: 12 residues. The CDR3 nucleotides are TGTGCCAGCAGCGGAAAGGGGTCACCCCTCCACTTT. Translation gives CASSGKGSPLHF.

As DNA, the CDR3 is TGCGCCAGCAGCCCCCGAATAGTTCTTTGGCGGGAGGGTATTCGGGTCACAGATACGCAGTATTTT. Translation: CASSPRIVLWREGIRVTDTQYF. This chain links TRBV4-3 with TRBJ2-3, with TRBD2 identical over 9 bases. The CDR3 runs to 22 residues. CDR1 and CDR2 (germline): LGHNA, YSLEER. V trimming: 4 bases; J trimming: 2 bases; junction bases outside the gene matches: 25.

The chain carries TRBV19 and TRBJ1-5, with TRBD1 as a possible D gene (6 bases). V dropped 4 bases and J dropped 3 bases, with 10 bases sitting between them. CDR1 is LNHDA, CDR2 SQIVND, per germline (reference sequence). The CDR3 length is 14 residues. CDR3 in amino acids: CASSTTGFNQPQHF. The CDR3 coding sequence is TGTGCCAGTAGTACAACAGGGTTCAATCAGCCCCAGCATTTT.